This T cell receptor (beta chain) was identified in a study of early T cells in non-severe SARS-CoV-2 infection. Turning to the study itself: Sequenced material consisted of bulk RNA (from unsorted whole blood), and chains were unpaired. Study-level findings and limits: CD4 and private specificities were missed by VDJdb matching, which favored anti-spike CD8 responses.

This CDR3 spans 16 amino acids. CDR1 is DFQATT and CDR2 is SNEGSKA in the germline V gene (reference sequence). Between the trimmed V and J ends, which lost 2 bases and 1 base, there was a span of 16 bases. This clonotype was recorded a few times. Its specificity is not known. Each single cDNA molecule received a unique molecular identifier. TCRdb analysed the 5' RACE reads with MiXCR anew, one entry per CDR3 protein. Of about 50,000 distinct CDR3 sequences in the sample, over 9.5% were seen once. The sequencing input was whole blood. The receptor comes from an adult who was a healthcare worker with PCR-confirmed SARS-CoV-2 infection or an uninfected control (not recorded which). The chain uses TRBV20-1 and TRBJ2-3; no clear D gene. CDR3 nucleotides: TGCAGTGCTAGAACCTTAGCTAGTCAAGGCACAGATACGCAGTATTTT. Its translation: CSARTLASQGTDTQYF.